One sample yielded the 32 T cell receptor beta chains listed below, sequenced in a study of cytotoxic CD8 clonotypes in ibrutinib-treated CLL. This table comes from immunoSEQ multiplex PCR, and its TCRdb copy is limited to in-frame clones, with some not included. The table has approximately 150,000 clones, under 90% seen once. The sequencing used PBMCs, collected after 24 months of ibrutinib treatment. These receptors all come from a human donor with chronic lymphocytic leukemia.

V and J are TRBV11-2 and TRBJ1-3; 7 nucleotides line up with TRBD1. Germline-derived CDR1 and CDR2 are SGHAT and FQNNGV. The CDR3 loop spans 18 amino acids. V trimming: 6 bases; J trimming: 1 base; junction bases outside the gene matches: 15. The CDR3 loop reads CASRRSQGRTGSGNTIYF. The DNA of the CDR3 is TGTGCCAGCAGACGATCACAGGGGCGGACTGGTTCTGGAAACACCATATATTTT.

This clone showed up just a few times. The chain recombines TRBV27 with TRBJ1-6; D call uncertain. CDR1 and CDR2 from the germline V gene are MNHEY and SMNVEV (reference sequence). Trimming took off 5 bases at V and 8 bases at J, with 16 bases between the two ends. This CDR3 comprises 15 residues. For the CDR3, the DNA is TGTGCCAGCAGTAAGGCGGGCCTCGTGGATTCACCCCTCCACTTT. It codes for CASSKAGLVDSPLHF.

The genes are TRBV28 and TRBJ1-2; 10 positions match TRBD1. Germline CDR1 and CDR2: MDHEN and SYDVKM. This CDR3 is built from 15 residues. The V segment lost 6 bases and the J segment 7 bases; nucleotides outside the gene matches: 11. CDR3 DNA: TGTGCCAGCAGAGGGAGGGGACAGGGGAGGAGTGGCTACACCTTC. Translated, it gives CASRGRGQGRSGYTF.

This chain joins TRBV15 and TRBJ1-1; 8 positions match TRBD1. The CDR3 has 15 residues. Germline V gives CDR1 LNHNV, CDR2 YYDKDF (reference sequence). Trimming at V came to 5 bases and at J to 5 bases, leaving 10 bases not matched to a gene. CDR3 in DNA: TGTGCCACCAGCCGGGACAGGAGCGCATTGACTGAAGCTTTCTTT. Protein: CATSRDRSALTEAFF. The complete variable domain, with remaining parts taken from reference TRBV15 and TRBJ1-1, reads DAMVIQNPRYQVTQFGKPVTLSCSQTLNHNVMYWYQQKSSQAPKLLFHYYDKDFNNEADTPDNFQSRRPNTSFCFLDIRSPGLGDTAMYLCATSRDRSALTEAFFGQGTRLTVV.

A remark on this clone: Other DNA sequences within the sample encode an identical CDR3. CDR3 sequence reads: CASSVGGLAGAGETQYF. In nucleotides, the CDR3 is TGTGCCAGCAGCGTAGGGGGACTAGCGGGAGCGGGGGAGACCCAGTACTTC. The chain recombines TRBV9 with TRBJ2-5; 14 bases fit TRBD2. Unmatched junction bases numbered 6, after V lost 0 bases and J lost 5 bases. CDR1 and CDR2 from the germline V gene are SGDLS and YYNGEE. The CDR3 loop spans 17 amino acids. The full variable domain, in which reference TRBV9 and TRBJ2-5 provide the parts outside the CDR3, is DSGVTQTPKHLITATGQRVTLRCSPRSGDLSVYWYQQSLDQGLQFLIQYYNGEERAKGNILERFSAQQFPDLHSELNLSSLELGDSALYFCASSVGGLAGAGETQYFGPGTRLLVL.

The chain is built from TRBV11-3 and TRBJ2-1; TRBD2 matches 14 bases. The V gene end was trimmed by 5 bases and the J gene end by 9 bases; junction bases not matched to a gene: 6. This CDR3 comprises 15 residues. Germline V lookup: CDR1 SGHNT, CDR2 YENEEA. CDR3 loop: CASSNGLAGGSEQFF. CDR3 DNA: TGTGCCAGCAGCAACGGACTAGCGGGAGGTAGTGAGCAGTTCTTC. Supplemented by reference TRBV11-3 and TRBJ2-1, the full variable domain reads EAGVVQSPRYKIIEKKQPVAFWCNPISGHNTLYWYLQNLGQGPELLIRYENEEAVDDSQLPKDRFSAERLKGVDSTLKIQPAELGDSAVYLCASSNGLAGGSEQFFGPGTRLTVL.

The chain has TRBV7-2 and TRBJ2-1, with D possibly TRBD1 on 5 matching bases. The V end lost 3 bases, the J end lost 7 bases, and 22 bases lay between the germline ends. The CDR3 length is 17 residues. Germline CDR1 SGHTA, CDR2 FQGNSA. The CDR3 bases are TGTGCCAGCAGCTTGGGGCCCGGAGCGTCGGTTAGGAATGAGCAGTTCTTC. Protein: CASSLGPGASVRNEQFF. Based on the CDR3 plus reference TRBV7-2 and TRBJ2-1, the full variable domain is GAGVSQSPSNKVTEKGKDVELRCDPISGHTALYWYRQSLGQGLEFLIYFQGNSAPDKSGLPSDRFSAERTGGSVSTLTIQRTQQEDSAVYLCASSLGPGASVRNEQFFGPGTRLTVL.

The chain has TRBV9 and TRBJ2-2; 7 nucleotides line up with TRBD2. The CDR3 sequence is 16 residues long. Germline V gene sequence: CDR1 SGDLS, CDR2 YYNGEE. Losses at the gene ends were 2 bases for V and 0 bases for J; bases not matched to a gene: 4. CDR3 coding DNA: TGTGCCAGCAGCGTCGTTCGGGGGGCGAACACCGGGGAGCTGTTTTTT. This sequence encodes CASSVVRGANTGELFF.

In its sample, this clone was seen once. The CDR3 spells CASSLVLGFHNEQFF. In DNA, the CDR3 is TGTGCCAGCAGCTTAGTGCTGGGCTTCCACAATGAGCAGTTCTTC. The V gene is TRBV7-9, the J gene TRBJ2-1; D is unclear. Germline CDR1 is SEHNR and CDR2 is FQNEAQ (reference sequence). The CDR3 has 15 residues. Trimming took off 1 base at V and 5 bases at J, with 12 bases between the two ends.

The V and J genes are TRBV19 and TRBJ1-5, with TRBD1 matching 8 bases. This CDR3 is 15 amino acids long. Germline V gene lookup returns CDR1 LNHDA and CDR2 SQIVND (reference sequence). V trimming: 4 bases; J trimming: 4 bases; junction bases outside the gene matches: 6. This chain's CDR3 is CASSSGQGTNQPQHF. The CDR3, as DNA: TGTGCCAGTAGTAGCGGACAGGGCACGAATCAGCCCCAGCATTTT.

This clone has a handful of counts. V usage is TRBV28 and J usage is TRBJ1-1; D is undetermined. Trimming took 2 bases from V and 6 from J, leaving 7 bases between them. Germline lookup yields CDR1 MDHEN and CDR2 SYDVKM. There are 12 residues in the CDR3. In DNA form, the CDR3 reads TGTGCCAGCAGTTTAGTTTGGGCTGAAGCTTTCTTT. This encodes CASSLVWAEAFF.

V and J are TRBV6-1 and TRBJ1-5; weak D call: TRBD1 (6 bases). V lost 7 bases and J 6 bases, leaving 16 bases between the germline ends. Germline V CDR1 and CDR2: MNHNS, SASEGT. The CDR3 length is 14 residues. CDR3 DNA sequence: TGTGCCAGCACGGAGAGGGGGAACAGTCAGCCCCAGCATTTT. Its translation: CASTERGNSQPQHF.

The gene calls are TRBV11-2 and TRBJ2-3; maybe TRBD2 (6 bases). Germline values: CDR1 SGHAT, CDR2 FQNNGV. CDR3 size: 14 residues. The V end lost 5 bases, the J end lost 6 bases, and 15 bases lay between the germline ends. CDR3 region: CASSHAGSSDTQYF. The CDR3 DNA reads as TGTGCCAGCAGCCACGCCGGGAGCTCCGATACGCAGTATTTT.

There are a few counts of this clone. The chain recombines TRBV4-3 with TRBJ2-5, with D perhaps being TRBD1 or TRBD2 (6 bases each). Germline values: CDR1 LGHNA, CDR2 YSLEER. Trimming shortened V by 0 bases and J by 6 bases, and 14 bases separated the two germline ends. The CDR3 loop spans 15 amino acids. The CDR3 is CASSQEITGRKTQYF. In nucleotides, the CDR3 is TGCGCCAGCAGCCAAGAAATCACAGGGAGGAAGACCCAGTACTTC.

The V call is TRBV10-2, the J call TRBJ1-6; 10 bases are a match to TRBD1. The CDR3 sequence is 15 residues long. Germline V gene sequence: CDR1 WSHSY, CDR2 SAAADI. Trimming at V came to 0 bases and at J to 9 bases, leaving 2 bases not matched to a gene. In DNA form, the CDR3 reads TGCGCCAGCAGTGAGTCGGGACAGGGGAGTTCACCCCTCCACTTT. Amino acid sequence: CASSESGQGSSPLHF.

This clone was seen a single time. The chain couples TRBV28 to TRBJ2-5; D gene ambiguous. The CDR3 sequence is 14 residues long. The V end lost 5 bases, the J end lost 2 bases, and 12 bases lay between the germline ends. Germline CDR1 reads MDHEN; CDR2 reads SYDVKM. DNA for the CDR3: TGTGCCAGCAGTCCAACGGGCGATCAAGAGACCCAGTACTTC. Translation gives CASSPTGDQETQYF. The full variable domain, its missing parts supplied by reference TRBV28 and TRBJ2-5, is DVKVTQSSRYLVKRTGEKVFLECVQDMDHENMFWYRQDPGLGLRLIYFSYDVKMKEKGDIPEGYSVSREKKERFSLILESASTNQTSMYLCASSPTGDQETQYFGPGTRLLVL.

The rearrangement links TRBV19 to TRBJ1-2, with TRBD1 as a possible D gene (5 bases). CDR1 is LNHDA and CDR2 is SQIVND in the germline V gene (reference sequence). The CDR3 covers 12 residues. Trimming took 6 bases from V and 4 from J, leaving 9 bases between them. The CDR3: CASSDSSYGYTF. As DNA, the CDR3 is TGTGCCAGTAGCGACAGTTCCTATGGCTACACCTTC.

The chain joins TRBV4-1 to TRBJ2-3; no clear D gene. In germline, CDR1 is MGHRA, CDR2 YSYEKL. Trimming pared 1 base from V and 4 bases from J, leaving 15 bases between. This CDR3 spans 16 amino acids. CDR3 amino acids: CASSQGLSKAPDTQYF. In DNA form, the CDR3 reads TGCGCCAGCAGCCAAGGCCTAAGTAAGGCTCCAGATACGCAGTATTTT.

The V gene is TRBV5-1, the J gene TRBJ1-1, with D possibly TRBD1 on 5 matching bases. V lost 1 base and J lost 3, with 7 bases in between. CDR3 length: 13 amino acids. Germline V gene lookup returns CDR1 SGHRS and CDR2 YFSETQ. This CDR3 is CASSLRGDTEAFF. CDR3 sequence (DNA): TGCGCCAGCAGCTTGAGAGGGGACACTGAAGCTTTCTTT.

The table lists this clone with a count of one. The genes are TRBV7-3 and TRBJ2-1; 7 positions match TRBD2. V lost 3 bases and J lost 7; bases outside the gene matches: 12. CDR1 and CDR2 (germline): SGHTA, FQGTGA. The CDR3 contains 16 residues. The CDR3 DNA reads TGTGCCAGCAGCTTCTGGGACTATTCGGAAGGGAATGAGCAGTTCTTC. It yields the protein CASSFWDYSEGNEQFF.

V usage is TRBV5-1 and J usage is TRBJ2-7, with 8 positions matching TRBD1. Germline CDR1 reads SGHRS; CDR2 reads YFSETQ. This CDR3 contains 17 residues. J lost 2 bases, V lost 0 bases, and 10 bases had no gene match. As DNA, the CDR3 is TGCGCCAGCAGCTTGGGCGGACAGGGATATGGTCCCTACGAGCAGTACTTC. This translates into CASSLGGQGYGPYEQYF.

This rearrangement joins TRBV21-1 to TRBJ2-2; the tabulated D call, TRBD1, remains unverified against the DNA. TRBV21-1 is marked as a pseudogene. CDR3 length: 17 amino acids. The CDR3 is CASSKVRDIGFAGELFF. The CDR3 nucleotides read TGTGCCAGCAGCAAAGTCAGGGACATTGGGTTCGCCGGGGAGCTGTTTTTT.

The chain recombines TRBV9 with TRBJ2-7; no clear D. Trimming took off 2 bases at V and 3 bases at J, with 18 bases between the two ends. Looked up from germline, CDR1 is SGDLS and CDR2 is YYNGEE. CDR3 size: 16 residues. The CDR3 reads CASSVHSRSRDYEQYF. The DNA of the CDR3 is TGTGCCAGCAGCGTCCACTCCCGTTCCCGTGACTACGAGCAGTACTTC. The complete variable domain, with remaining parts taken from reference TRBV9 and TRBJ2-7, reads DSGVTQTPKHLITATGQRVTLRCSPRSGDLSVYWYQQSLDQGLQFLIQYYNGEERAKGNILERFSAQQFPDLHSELNLSSLELGDSALYFCASSVHSRSRDYEQYFGPGTRLTVT.

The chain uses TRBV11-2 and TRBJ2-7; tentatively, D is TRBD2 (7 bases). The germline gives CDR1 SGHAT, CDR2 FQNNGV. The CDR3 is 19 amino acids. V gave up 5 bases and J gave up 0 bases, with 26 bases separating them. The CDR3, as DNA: TGTGCCAGCAGCCCAAACCGACCCGGGGGGACAAAGAGCTCCTACGAGCAGTACTTC. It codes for CASSPNRPGGTKSSYEQYF.

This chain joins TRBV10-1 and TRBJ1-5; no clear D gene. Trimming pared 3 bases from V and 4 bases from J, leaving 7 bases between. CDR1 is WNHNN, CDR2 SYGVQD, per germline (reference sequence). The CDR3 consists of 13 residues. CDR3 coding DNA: TGCGCCAGCAGTGAAGGAGGGAATCAGCCCCAGCATTTT. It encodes CASSEGGNQPQHF.

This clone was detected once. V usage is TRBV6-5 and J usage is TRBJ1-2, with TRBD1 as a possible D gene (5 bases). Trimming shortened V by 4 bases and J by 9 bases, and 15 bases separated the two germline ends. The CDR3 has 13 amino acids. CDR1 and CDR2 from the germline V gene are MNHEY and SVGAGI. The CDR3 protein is CASSSLHGGRYTF. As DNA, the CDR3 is TGTGCCAGCAGTTCTCTCCACGGGGGTCGCTACACCTTC.

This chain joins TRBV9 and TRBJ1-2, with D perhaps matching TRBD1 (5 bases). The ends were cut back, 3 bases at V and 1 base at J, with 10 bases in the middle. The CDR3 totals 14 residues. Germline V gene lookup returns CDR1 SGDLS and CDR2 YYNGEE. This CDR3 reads CASSGRGFNYGYTF. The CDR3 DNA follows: TGTGCCAGCAGCGGCCGGGGCTTTAACTATGGCTACACCTTC.

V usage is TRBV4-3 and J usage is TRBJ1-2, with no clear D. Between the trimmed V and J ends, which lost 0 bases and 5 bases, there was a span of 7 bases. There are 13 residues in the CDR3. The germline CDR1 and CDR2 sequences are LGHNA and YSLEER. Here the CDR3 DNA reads TGCGCCAGCAGCCAAGACATTAAATATGGCTACACCTTC. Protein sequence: CASSQDIKYGYTF.

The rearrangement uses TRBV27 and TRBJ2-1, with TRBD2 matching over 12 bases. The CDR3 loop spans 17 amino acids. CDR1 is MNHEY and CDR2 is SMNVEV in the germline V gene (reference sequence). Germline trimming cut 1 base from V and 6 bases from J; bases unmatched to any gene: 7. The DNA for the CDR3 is TGTGCCAGCAGTTTATGGGCTAGCGGGAGGGTCGGCAATGAGCAGTTCTTC. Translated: CASSLWASGRVGNEQFF.

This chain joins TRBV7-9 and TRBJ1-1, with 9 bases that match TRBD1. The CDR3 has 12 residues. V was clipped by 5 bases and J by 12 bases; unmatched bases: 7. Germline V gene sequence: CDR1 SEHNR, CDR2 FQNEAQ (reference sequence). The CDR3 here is CASSRDRVKPFF. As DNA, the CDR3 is TGTGCCAGCAGCCGGGACAGGGTTAAACCTTTCTTT.

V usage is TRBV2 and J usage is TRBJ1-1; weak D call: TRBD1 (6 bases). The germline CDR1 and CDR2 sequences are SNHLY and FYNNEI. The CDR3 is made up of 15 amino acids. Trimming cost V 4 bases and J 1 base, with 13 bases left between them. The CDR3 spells CASSGQSRGNTEAFF. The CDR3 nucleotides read TGTGCCAGCAGTGGGCAGAGCAGGGGGAACACTGAAGCTTTCTTT. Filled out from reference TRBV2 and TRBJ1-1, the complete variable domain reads EPEVTQTPSHQVTQMGQEVILRCVPISNHLYFYWYRQILGQKVEFLVSFYNNEISEKSEIFDDQFSVERPDGSNFTLKIRSTKLEDSAMYFCASSGQSRGNTEAFFGQGTRLTVV.

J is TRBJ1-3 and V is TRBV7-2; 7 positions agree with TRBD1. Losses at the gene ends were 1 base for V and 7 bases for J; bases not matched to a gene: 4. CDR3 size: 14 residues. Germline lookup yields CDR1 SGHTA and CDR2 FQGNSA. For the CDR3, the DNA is TGTGCCAGCAGCTTAGGACAGGGCGGCAACACCATATATTTT. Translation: CASSLGQGGNTIYF. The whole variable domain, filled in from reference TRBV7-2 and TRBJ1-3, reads GAGVSQSPSNKVTEKGKDVELRCDPISGHTALYWYRQSLGQGLEFLIYFQGNSAPDKSGLPSDRFSAERTGGSVSTLTIQRTQQEDSAVYLCASSLGQGGNTIYFGEGSWLTVV.